Shown below are 8 T cell receptor beta chains from a single sample sequenced in a study of beta chain features in type 1 diabetes. The sequenced template was cDNA made from the entire isolated RNA. The protocol was immunoSEQ multiplex PCR, while the TCRdb copy is restricted to in-frame clones and leaves out a portion. Here the sample spans 310,000 or so clones, approximately 9.9% being singletons. Sequenced material: naive CD4+ T cells from blood. These receptors all come from a woman between 25 and 40 years old in good health.

The chain has TRBV30 and TRBJ1-2, with unresolved D. V dropped 2 bases and J dropped 8 bases, with 12 bases sitting between them. The CDR3 sequence is 12 residues long. CDR1 is GTSNPN and CDR2 is SVGIG in the germline V gene (reference sequence). CDR3 sequence: CAWSTRALGYTF. DNA of the CDR3: TGTGCCTGGAGTACCCGAGCCCTAGGCTACACCTTC. Looking up the rest from reference TRBV30 and TRBJ1-2 gives the full variable domain: SQTIHQWPATLVQPVGSPLSLECTVEGTSNPNLYWYRQAAGRGLQLLFYSVGIGQISSEVPQNLSASRPQDRQFILSSKKLLLSDSGFYLCAWSTRALGYTFGSGTRLTVV.

This chain links TRBV29-1 with TRBJ2-2; possibly TRBD2 for D (6 bases). The CDR3 length is 13 residues. The germline V gene has CDR1 SQVTM and CDR2 ANQGSEA. Trimming removed 8 bases at V and 3 bases at J, with 13 bases between. CDR3 loop: CSRPGLYTGELFF. CDR3 coding DNA: TGCAGCCGTCCGGGACTCTACACCGGGGAGCTGTTTTTT.

The rearrangement joins TRBV7-2 to TRBJ1-3; D might be TRBD1 (5 bases). This CDR3 comprises 15 residues. V was pared by 2 bases and J by 4 bases, with 12 bases between. In germline, CDR1 is SGHTA, CDR2 FQGNSA. The DNA of the CDR3 is TGTGCCAGCAGCTTACAGGGTATAGCAGGAAACACCATATATTTT. This codes for CASSLQGIAGNTIYF.

This clone was observed a few times. The V gene is TRBV9, the J gene TRBJ2-4, with TRBD2 identical over 12 bases. CDR1 SGDLS and CDR2 YYNGEE come from the germline V gene. Trimming cost V 4 bases and J 8 bases; bases outside gene matches: 10. The CDR3 spans 16 residues. CDR3 amino acids: CASSLGGLAGSYIQYF. CDR3 DNA sequence: TGTGCCAGCAGCCTGGGGGGACTAGCGGGCAGTTACATTCAGTACTTC. Using reference TRBV9 and TRBJ2-4 for the parts outside the CDR3, the full variable domain is DSGVTQTPKHLITATGQRVTLRCSPRSGDLSVYWYQQSLDQGLQFLIQYYNGEERAKGNILERFSAQQFPDLHSELNLSSLELGDSALYFCASSLGGLAGSYIQYFGAGTRLSVL.

The V and J genes are TRBV7-2 and TRBJ2-1, with a tentative D call TRBD2 (6 bases). V shed 5 bases and J shed 0 bases, with 11 bases lying between them. The CDR3 has 15 residues. Germline V lookup: CDR1 SGHTA, CDR2 FQGNSA. In DNA, the CDR3 is TGTGCCAGCAGCATACGGGAGAGCTCCTACAATGAGCAGTTCTTC. Translated: CASSIRESSYNEQFF. Drawing the rest from reference TRBV7-2 and TRBJ2-1, the complete variable domain is GAGVSQSPSNKVTEKGKDVELRCDPISGHTALYWYRQSLGQGLEFLIYFQGNSAPDKSGLPSDRFSAERTGGSVSTLTIQRTQQEDSAVYLCASSIRESSYNEQFFGPGTRLTVL.

This rearrangement joins TRBV7-2 to TRBJ1-3; no firm D call. The germline gives CDR1 SGHTA, CDR2 FQGNSA. The CDR3 length is 14 residues. Trimming took off 5 bases at V and 0 bases at J, with 8 bases between the two ends. CDR3 protein: CASSPGISGNTIYF. DNA of the CDR3: TGTGCCAGCAGCCCCGGGATCTCTGGAAACACCATATATTTT.

This chain joins TRBV6-5 and TRBJ2-3; the D gene is possibly TRBD2 (5 bases). CDR1 is MNHEY, CDR2 SVGAGI, per germline. The CDR3 runs 11 residues. Trimming shortened V by 8 bases and J by 6 bases, and 9 bases separated the two germline ends. The CDR3 DNA reads TGTGCCAGCGGGGAGTGGGATACGCAGTATTTT. Protein sequence: CASGEWDTQYF.

J is TRBJ2-1 and V is TRBV19; D perhaps matches TRBD2 (6 bases). The CDR3 contains 16 residues. Per the germline V gene, CDR1 is LNHDA and CDR2 is SQIVND (reference sequence). The V end was cut by 0 bases, the J end by 1 base, with 10 bases between. CDR3 in amino acids: CASSIEGRGSYNEQFF. CDR3 bases: TGTGCCAGTAGTATAGAGGGGCGGGGATCCTACAATGAGCAGTTCTTC.